These T cell receptor beta chains were read from a single sample in a study of blood T cell repertoires in COVID-19. Some clones are missing from TCRdb's copy, which holds only in-frame ones; the method was immunoSEQ multiplex PCR. Of 310,000 or so clones listed, more than 85% are singletons. Sequenced: peripheral blood. Source of these receptors: a man aged 70 or older with acute or convalescent COVID-19. Both conserved end residues are part of each CDR3. D genes are given only for firm matches. Size is stated for part of the rows, as once, few or many counts, or as a class when the clone is expanded.

V	D	size	length	J	DNA	CDR3
TRBV7-2	TRBD2	-	14	TRBJ2-1	TGTGCCAGCAGCCCCGGGAGGGAATACAATGAGCAGTTCTTC	CASSPGREYNEQFF
TRBV7-9	TRBD2	-	16	TRBJ2-1	TGTGCCAGCAGGAAGGGCGGGGGGGTGTTTTACAATGAGCAGTTCTTC	CASRKGGGVFYNEQFF
TRBV10-3	TRBD1	-	14	TRBJ2-2	TGTGCCATCGCCGGGACAGGGGGCGCCGGGGAGCTGTTTTTT	CAIAGTGGAGELFF
TRBV7-9	-	once	14	TRBJ1-1	TGTGCCAGCAGCTTAGCAGGGGAGGGCACTGAAGCTTTCTTT	CASSLAGEGTEAFF
TRBV7-2	-	-	15	TRBJ2-2	TGTGCCAGCAGCTTGTCGCCGCAGGGCACCGGGGAGCTGTTTTTT	CASSLSPQGTGELFF
TRBV18	-	-	15	TRBJ1-3	TGTGCCAGCTCAGCCCAGGACAGCGGCTTAAGGACCATATATTTT	CASSAQDSGLRTIYF
TRBV2	-	-	15	TRBJ1-4	TGTGCCAGCAGTGATTGGGCAACAACTAATGAAAAACTGTTTTTT	CASSDWATTNEKLFF
TRBV6-5	TRBD1	-	15	TRBJ1-2	TGTGCCAGCAGTTACTCGATCGGGACAGCCCAGGGCTACACCTTC	CASSYSIGTAQGYTF
TRBV6-5	TRBD1	-	12	TRBJ2-1	TGTGCCAGCAGACGACAGGGGGGTGAGCAGTTCTTC	CASRRQGGEQFF
TRBV28	-	-	16	TRBJ1-3	TGTGCCAGCAGCCTCGGAGATGTTTTCTCTGGAAACACCATATATTTT	CASSLGDVFSGNTIYF
TRBV19	-	-	17	TRBJ1-5	TGTGCCAGTAGTATACAGGGTAGGGCGGCAAGCAATCAGCCCCAGCATTTT	CASSIQGRAASNQPQHF
TRBV28	TRBD1	-	17	TRBJ1-2	TGTGCCAGCAGTTTTCCACCCGGGACAGGGGGCAGATATGGCTACACCTTC	CASSFPPGTGGRYGYTF
TRBV11-1	-	-	14	TRBJ1-1	TGTGCCAGCAGCTTTAAGACAGACGACACTGAAGCTTTCTTT	CASSFKTDDTEAFF
TRBV4-2	-	-	14	TRBJ2-3	TGTGCCAGCAGCCAAGATCTCCTAGCAGACGAGCAGTATTTT	CASSQDLLADEQYF
TRBV5-4	-	-	14	TRBJ1-3	TGTGCCAGCAGCTTGGACAACTCTGGAAACACCATATATTTT	CASSLDNSGNTIYF
TRBV5-1	-	-	14	TRBJ2-3	TGCGCCAGCAGCCCCGTTCCTCTGAGCGATACGCAGTATTTT	CASSPVPLSDTQYF
TRBV7-9	TRBD1	few	14	TRBJ1-1	TGTGCCTACGGCGGGACAGGGCAGAGAACTGAAGCTTTCTTT	CAYGGTGQRTEAFF
TRBV19	TRBD1	-	15	TRBJ2-4	TGTGCCAGTAGTATTCGGGGCAGGGACAGCAACATTCAGTACTTC	CASSIRGRDSNIQYF
TRBV7-8	-	-	14	TRBJ2-7	TGTGCCAGCAGCTTCCAGGGGGGCGCCTACGAGCAGTACTTC	CASSFQGGAYEQYF
TRBV29-1	TRBD1	-	13	TRBJ1-5	TGCAGCGTTGCGACAGGGACCAATCAGCCCCAGCATTTT	CSVATGTNQPQHF
TRBV6-5	-	-	11	TRBJ2-7	TGTGCCAGCAGTACCAGGGGTAAGCAGTACTTC	CASSTRGKQYF
TRBV11-3	TRBD2	-	15	TRBJ2-1	TGTGCCAGCAGCGTTAGCGGGAACTCCTACAATGAGCAGTTCTTC	CASSVSGNSYNEQFF
TRBV5-4	-	-	15	TRBJ2-7	TGTGCCAGCAGCTTGTGGGCCGGCAGAGCCTACGAGCAGTACTTC	CASSLWAGRAYEQYF
TRBV10-3	TRBD1	-	17	TRBJ1-2	TGTGCCATCAGTGAGTCTGGGGACAGGGATCATTTAAATGGCTACACCTTC	CAISESGDRDHLNGYTF
TRBV3-1/TRBV3-2	-	-	14	TRBJ2-7	TGTGCCAGCAGCCATGGGCAGACTATCAACGAGCAGTACTTC	CASSHGQTINEQYF
TRBV5-1	TRBD2	-	15	TRBJ2-1	TGCGCCAGCAGCTTGGAACTAGCGGGAGCTGGTGAGCAGTTCTTC	CASSLELAGAGEQFF
TRBV5-4	-	-	15	TRBJ1-6	TGTGCCAGCAGCTTGGTAACGGGAGACTATTCACCCCTCCACTTT	CASSLVTGDYSPLHF
TRBV28	-	-	14	TRBJ1-1	TGTGCCAGCGTACCCGGGAGTCTTGGCACTGAAGCTTTCTTT	CASVPGSLGTEAFF
TRBV9	TRBD1	-	15	TRBJ2-5	TGTGCCAGCACTCTTGGACAGGGGGCAGGTGAGACCCAGTACTTC	CASTLGQGAGETQYF
TRBV7-2	-	-	15	TRBJ2-3	TGTGCCAGCAGCTTAGCGGCGGGAAGCACAGATACGCAGTATTTT	CASSLAAGSTDTQYF
TRBV10-3	-	-	14	TRBJ1-6	TGTGCCATCAGAGAGACAAACAGTAATTCACCCCTCCACTTT	CAIRETNSNSPLHF
TRBV28	-	-	13	TRBJ1-6	TGTGCCAGCAGACGGGACACCCTTTCACCCCTCCACTTT	CASRRDTLSPLHF
TRBV15	-	once	14	TRBJ1-6	TGTGCCACCAGCAGAGCAGGGGTGGAATCACCCCTCCACTTT	CATSRAGVESPLHF
TRBV4-3	TRBD1	-	20	TRBJ1-1	TGCGCCAGCAGCCGGTCCGCTTTAGGGACAGGGGTCGCATGGGGCACTGAAGCTTTCTTT	CASSRSALGTGVAWGTEAFF
TRBV29-1	-	-	11	TRBJ2-5	TGCAGCGGGCGCGGGCAAGAGACCCAGTACTTC	CSGRGQETQYF
TRBV5-8	-	-	13	TRBJ1-1	TGTGCCAGCAGGGCTGGTGGGAACACTGAAGCTTTCTTT	CASRAGGNTEAFF
TRBV29-1	-	-	11	TRBJ2-4	TGCAGCGTTGTGGAGACCAGCATTCAGTACTTC	CSVVETSIQYF
TRBV6-2/TRBV6-3	TRBD1	-	17	TRBJ1-1	TGTGCCAGCAGTCGGGAAACAGGGGGTCTTTGGTGGACTGAAGCTTTCTTT	CASSRETGGLWWTEAFF
TRBV7-2	TRBD1	-	13	TRBJ2-7	TGTGCCAGCAGCTTCGGCAGGGGGTACGAGCAGTACTTC	CASSFGRGYEQYF
TRBV30	TRBD1	-	15	TRBJ1-5	TGTGCCTGGAGTGTAGGGGACAGGGACAATCAGCCCCAGCATTTT	CAWSVGDRDNQPQHF
TRBV7-8	-	-	18	TRBJ2-2	TGTGCCAGTAGACCCCCCAGGGGGTCAGCGCGGGGCACCGGGGAGCTGTTTTTT	CASRPPRGSARGTGELFF
TRBV18	TRBD1	-	17	TRBJ2-2	TGTGCCAGCTCCCGACAGGGTGCCCAGAGGGACACCGGGGAGCTGTTTTTT	CASSRQGAQRDTGELFF
TRBV3-1/TRBV3-2	-	-	13	TRBJ1-1	TGTGCCAGCAGCCAATGGGAGAGCACTGAAGCTTTCTTT	CASSQWESTEAFF
TRBV7-9	TRBD1	-	16	TRBJ2-4	TGTGCCAGCAGCTTAGGGTGGACAGGGGGCTTAAACATTCAGTACTTC	CASSLGWTGGLNIQYF